The sample holds a few counts of the clone carrying this T cell receptor beta chain. Unique molecular identifiers featured in how the TCRbeta library was prepared. One entry per CDR3 protein results from TCRdb running MiXCR on the PCR reads. The data show roughly 400,000 distinct CDR3 sequences, with around 20% seen just once and 3% to 4% held by the top ten. This entry comes from a study of T-cell reconstitution after alpha-beta-depleted transplantation in children. The sequence was collected from a human donor who donated a stem cell graft to a child with acute myeloid leukemia. The specimen was PBMCs from the stem cell graft donor, collected from the stem cell graft.

The CDR3 spells CASSQGGSEETQYF. The CDR3 DNA reads as TGTGCCAGCAGCCAAGGGGGGTCAGAAGAGACCCAGTACTTC. The rearrangement joins TRBV4-2 to TRBJ2-5; D is perhaps TRBD1 or TRBD2 (5 bases each). The CDR3 sequence is 14 residues long. Trimming pared 1 base from V and 3 bases from J, leaving 9 bases between. CDR1 is LGHNA, CDR2 YNFKEQ, per germline.